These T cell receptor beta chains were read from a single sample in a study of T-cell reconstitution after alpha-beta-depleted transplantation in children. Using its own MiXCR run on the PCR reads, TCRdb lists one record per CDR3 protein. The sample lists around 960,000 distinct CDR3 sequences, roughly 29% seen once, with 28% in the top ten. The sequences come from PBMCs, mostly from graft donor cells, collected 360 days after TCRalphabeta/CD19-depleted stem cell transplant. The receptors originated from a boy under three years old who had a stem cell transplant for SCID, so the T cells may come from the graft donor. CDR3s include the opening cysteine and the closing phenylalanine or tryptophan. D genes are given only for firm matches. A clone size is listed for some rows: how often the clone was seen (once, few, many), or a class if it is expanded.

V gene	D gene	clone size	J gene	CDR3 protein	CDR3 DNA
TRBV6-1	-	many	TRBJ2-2	CASSRRDTGELFF	TGTGCCAGCAGTCGCAGGGATACCGGGGAGCTGTTTTTT
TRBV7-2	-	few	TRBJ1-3	CASSFVGTGNTIYF	TGTGCCAGCAGCTTTGTGGGGACTGGAAACACCATATATTTT
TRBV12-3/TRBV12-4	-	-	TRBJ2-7	CASSPDGRPSYEQYF	TGTGCCAGCAGCCCTGACGGACGCCCATCCTACGAGCAGTACTTC
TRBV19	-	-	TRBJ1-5	CATTMWLTANQPQHF	TGTGCCACCACTATGTGGTTGACCGCGAATCAGCCCCAGCATTTT
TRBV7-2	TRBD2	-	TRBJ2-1	CASSWGGTSGDEQFF	TGTGCCAGCAGCTGGGGGGGGACTAGCGGCGATGAGCAGTTCTTC
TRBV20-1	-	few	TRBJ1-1	CSPRLWARSLMNTEAFF	TGCAGTCCTAGGCTTTGGGCCAGATCCCTGATGAACACTGAAGCTTTCTTT
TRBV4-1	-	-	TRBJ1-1	CASSPAPGTPREAFF	TGCGCCAGCAGCCCTGCCCCCGGGACCCCAAGAGAAGCTTTCTTT
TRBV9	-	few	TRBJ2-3	CASSVGRGGQFSDTQYF	TGTGCCAGCAGCGTAGGAAGGGGGGGCCAATTCTCCGATACGCAGTATTTT
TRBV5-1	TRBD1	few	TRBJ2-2	CASSNTGTGPTGELFF	TGCGCCAGCAGTAATACGGGGACAGGGCCCACCGGGGAGCTGTTTTTT
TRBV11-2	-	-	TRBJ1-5	CASSIRGGSNQPQHF	TGTGCCAGCAGCATCAGGGGAGGAAGCAATCAGCCCCAGCATTTT
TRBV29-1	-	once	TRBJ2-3	CSVERGSGTDTQYF	TGCAGCGTTGAAAGGGGGTCCGGCACAGATACGCAGTATTTT
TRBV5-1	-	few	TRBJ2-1	CASSLSEGGEQFF	TGCGCCAGCAGCTTATCCGAGGGGGGTGAGCAGTTCTTC
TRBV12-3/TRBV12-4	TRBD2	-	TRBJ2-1	CASSVGLAGVLYNEQFF	TGTGCCAGCAGTGTTGGACTAGCGGGGGTTCTATACAATGAGCAGTTCTTC
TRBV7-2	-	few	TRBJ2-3	CASSSQRTDTQYF	TGTGCCAGCAGCTCCCAGCGAACAGATACGCAGTATTTT
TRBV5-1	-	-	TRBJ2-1	CASSFEGPLGNEQFF	TGCGCCAGCAGCTTTGAGGGCCCCCTCGGAAATGAGCAGTTCTTC
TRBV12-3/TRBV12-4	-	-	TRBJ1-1	CASSLGRAGVTFF	TGTGCCAGCAGTTTAGGCAGGGCCGGGGTAACTTTCTTT
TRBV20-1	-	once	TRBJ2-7	CSAGMDMSSYEQYF	TGCAGTGCCGGGATGGACATGAGCTCCTACGAGCAGTACTTC
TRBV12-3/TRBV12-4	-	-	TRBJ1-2	CASSPGEGEGYTF	TGTGCCAGCAGCCCTGGGGAGGGTGAGGGCTACACCTTC
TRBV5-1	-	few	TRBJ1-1	CASSLYTGMGEAFF	TGCGCCAGCAGCTTATACACGGGGATGGGTGAAGCTTTCTTT
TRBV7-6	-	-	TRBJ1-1	CASSPGLHTEAFF	TGTGCCAGCAGCCCCGGGCTACACACTGAAGCTTTCTTT
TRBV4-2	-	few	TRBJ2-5	CASSPIEAGEWETQYF	TGTGCCAGCAGCCCGATCGAGGCAGGGGAGTGGGAGACCCAGTACTTC
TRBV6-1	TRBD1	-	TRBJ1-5	CASSRGGKDQPQHF	TGTGCCAGCAGTAGAGGGGGCAAGGATCAGCCCCAGCATTTT
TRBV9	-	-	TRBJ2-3	CASSVDQHVVSDTQYF	TGTGCCAGCAGCGTAGACCAGCATGTAGTGTCAGATACGCAGTATTTT
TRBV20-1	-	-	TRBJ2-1	CSAAAGSYNEQFF	TGCAGTGCTGCCGCGGGCTCCTACAATGAGCAGTTCTTC
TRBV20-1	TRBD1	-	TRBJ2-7	CSAPGQGSFAPYEQYF	TGCAGTGCTCCGGGACAGGGCAGTTTCGCGCCCTACGAGCAGTACTTC
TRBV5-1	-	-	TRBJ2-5	CASTFGGLTQETQYF	TGCGCCAGCACGTTCGGAGGGCTGACCCAAGAGACCCAGTACTTC
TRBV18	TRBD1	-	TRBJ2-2	CASSHGSGTGTIGELFF	TGTGCCAGCTCCCACGGGTCCGGGACAGGGACGATCGGGGAGCTGTTTTTT
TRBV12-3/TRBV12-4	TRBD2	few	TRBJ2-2	CASKSVGTTGTGELFF	TGTGCCAGCAAATCGGTGGGGACTACCGGCACCGGGGAGCTGTTTTTT
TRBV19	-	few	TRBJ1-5	CASSRGALGNQPQHF	TGTGCCAGTAGTCGGGGCGCCTTGGGAAATCAGCCCCAGCATTTT
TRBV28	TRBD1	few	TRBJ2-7	CASMTGTYEQYF	TGTGCCAGCATGACAGGGACCTACGAGCAGTACTTC
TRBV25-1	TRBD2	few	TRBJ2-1	CASRGSGGKQYNEQFF	TGTGCCAGCAGGGGTAGCGGGGGAAAACAGTACAATGAGCAGTTCTTC
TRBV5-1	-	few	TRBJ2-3	CASTQLDLTDTQYF	TGCGCCAGCACCCAACTGGACCTCACAGATACGCAGTATTTT
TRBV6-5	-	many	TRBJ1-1	CASSYDSLNTEAFF	TGTGCCAGCAGTTATGACAGCTTAAACACTGAAGCTTTCTTT
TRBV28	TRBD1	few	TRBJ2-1	CASRARTGSYNEQFF	TGTGCCAGCAGGGCAAGGACAGGATCCTACAATGAGCAGTTCTTC
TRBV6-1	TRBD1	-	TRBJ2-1	CASRRQGSHNEQFF	TGTGCCAGCAGGAGACAGGGGTCCCACAATGAGCAGTTCTTC
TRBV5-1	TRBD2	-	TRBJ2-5	CASSLVSGGGQETQYF	TGCGCCAGCAGCTTGGTTAGCGGGGGAGGACAAGAGACCCAGTACTTC
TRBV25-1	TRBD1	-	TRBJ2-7	CASSARDRQQYF	TGTGCCAGCAGTGCTAGGGACAGACAGCAGTACTTC
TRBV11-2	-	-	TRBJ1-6	CASSLVLRSPLHF	TGTGCCAGCAGTCTAGTGCTTCGTTCACCCCTCCACTTT
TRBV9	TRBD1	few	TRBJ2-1	CASSVDPTGGNEQFF	TGTGCCAGCAGCGTGGACCCTACAGGGGGCAATGAGCAGTTCTTC
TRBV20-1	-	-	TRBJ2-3	CSARDRDSVSLTDTQYF	TGCAGTGCTAGAGACCGGGACTCCGTAAGCCTCACAGATACGCAGTATTTT
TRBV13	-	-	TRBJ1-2	CASSSIDRNYGYTF	TGTGCCAGCAGTTCTATAGACAGGAACTATGGCTACACCTTC
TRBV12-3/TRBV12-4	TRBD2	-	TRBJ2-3	CASSSSYNSGHTDTQYF	TGTGCCAGCAGTTCCTCCTACAATAGCGGGCACACAGATACGCAGTATTTT
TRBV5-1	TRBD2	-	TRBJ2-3	CASSFSSLAGGGDTQYF	TGCGCCAGCAGCTTTTCCTCCCTAGCGGGGGGTGGAGATACGCAGTATTTT
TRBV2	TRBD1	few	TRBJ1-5	CASSRQGINQPQHF	TGTGCCAGCAGCAGACAGGGGATCAATCAGCCCCAGCATTTT
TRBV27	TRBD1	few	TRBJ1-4	CASSRGGTGDEKLFF	TGTGCCAGCTCCAGAGGTGGGACAGGGGACGAAAAACTGTTTTTT
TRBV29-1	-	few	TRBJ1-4	CSVERRVTNEKLFF	TGCAGCGTTGAAAGGAGGGTTACTAATGAAAAACTGTTTTTT